The 13 T cell receptor beta chains in this list originate from one sample, sequenced in a study of cytomegalovirus exposure and HLA in healthy donors listed by TCRdb under 2017. The library relied on the immunoSEQ multiplex PCR assay. The multiplex PCR relied on a mix of 60 forward primers for TCR Vbeta segments and 13 reverse primers for TCR Jbeta segments. TCRdb re-hosts the immuneACCESS table, in-frame sequences only. Its copies lack some clones; in the studies checked, an unresolved V gene accounts for under half of them, and the cause for the rest is not known. The sample table records 150,000 to 200,000 clones; 80% to 85% of these occur just once. The ten largest clones add up to nearly 8.5% of the sample. Material: PBMCs. The receptors originated from a male donor in good health and CMV-seropositive.

The rearrangement links TRBV27 to TRBJ1-2, with TRBD1 as a possible D gene (5 bases). This CDR3 comprises 17 residues. V shed 5 bases and J shed 4 bases, with 23 bases lying between them. Germline V gene sequence: CDR1 MNHEY, CDR2 SMNVEV (reference sequence). This chain's CDR3 is CASSLGWDFGGFYGYTF. DNA of the CDR3: TGTGCCAGCAGTCTAGGATGGGACTTCGGAGGCTTCTATGGCTACACCTTC.

The chain couples TRBV6-5 to TRBJ2-7; 7 positions match TRBD2. Trimming removed 2 bases from V and 4 bases from J; junction bases left unmatched: 8. The germline V gene has CDR1 MNHEY and CDR2 SVGAGI. CDR3 size: 15 residues. The CDR3 nucleotides read TGTGCCAGCAGTTACGGGGGGGAGGGTATGTACGAGCAGTACTTC. This encodes CASSYGGEGMYEQYF.

This chain links TRBV5-1 with TRBJ1-1; D may be TRBD1 (6 bases). CDR1 and CDR2 from the germline V gene are SGHRS and YFSETQ. V lost 0 bases and J 11 bases, leaving 14 bases between the germline ends. CDR3 length: 13 amino acids. CDR3 nucleotides: TGCGCCAGCAGCTTGGACGGGGGCGGGAGGGCTTTCTTT. Encoded protein: CASSLDGGGRAFF.

The V and J genes are TRBV11-3 and TRBJ2-7; the D gene is possibly TRBD1 (6 bases). This CDR3 has 14 residues. Germline-derived CDR1 and CDR2 are SGHNT and YENEEA. V lost 4 bases, J lost 2 bases, and 12 bases lay in between. This CDR3 reads CASSSMDRPYEQYF. The CDR3 bases are TGTGCCAGCAGCTCAATGGACAGACCCTACGAGCAGTACTTC.

V gene TRBV5-1 combines with J gene TRBJ2-5; no clear D gene. Trimming took 4 bases from V and 1 from J, leaving 14 bases between them. CDR3 size: 15 residues. Germline V lookup: CDR1 SGHRS, CDR2 YFSETQ. The CDR3 DNA follows: TGCGCCAGCAGCCCCCGAGGAGTAACCCAAGAGACCCAGTACTTC. Residues: CASSPRGVTQETQYF.

This clone was seen only a few times. In the same sample, other DNA sequences code for this CDR3. The chain is built from TRBV28 and TRBJ2-1; D might be TRBD2 (5 bases). Trimming shortened V by 5 bases and J by 4 bases, and 15 bases separated the two germline ends. Germline CDR1 reads MDHEN; CDR2 reads SYDVKM. The CDR3 sequence is 15 residues long. CDR3 sequence: CASSQAAAAYNEQFF. The CDR3 bases are TGTGCCAGCAGTCAAGCGGCGGCTGCATACAATGAGCAGTTCTTC.

The chain couples TRBV5-6 to TRBJ2-4; D might be TRBD2 (6 bases). Trimming removed 6 bases at V and 0 bases at J, with 10 bases between. CDR1 and CDR2 from the germline V gene are SGHDT and YYEEEE. The length of the CDR3 is 14 residues. The CDR3 protein is CASTRGEAKNIQYF. DNA of the CDR3: TGTGCCAGCACCCGCGGGGAAGCCAAAAACATTCAGTACTTC.

CDR3 in DNA: TGTGCCAGCAGTTCGGACAGGCAGAAAGGGCCCCAGCATTTT. Translated: CASSSDRQKGPQHF. The genes are TRBV27 and TRBJ1-5; 7 positions agree with TRBD1. Germline lookup yields CDR1 MNHEY and CDR2 SMNVEV (reference sequence). V gave up 4 bases and J gave up 9 bases; unmatched junction bases: 9. The CDR3 is made up of 14 amino acids.

This clone was observed a few times. The rearrangement uses TRBV19 and TRBJ1-1; D not certain. The CDR3 runs 16 residues. V lost 7 bases and J 1 base, leaving 19 bases between the germline ends. CDR1 and CDR2 from the germline V gene are LNHDA and SQIVND (reference sequence). In DNA, the CDR3 is TGTGCCAGTAAGGGCAGGCCGGGGTCTGAGAACACTGAAGCTTTCTTT. Protein product: CASKGRPGSENTEAFF.

The chain has TRBV6-1 and TRBJ1-3; TRBD1 might be the D (6 bases). The V gene's germline CDR1 is MNHNS and CDR2 SASEGT. The V end lost 4 bases, the J end lost 2 bases, and 21 bases lay between the germline ends. The CDR3 extends over 18 amino acids. The CDR3 protein is CASSALTETGDPGNTIYF. CDR3 DNA: TGTGCCAGCAGTGCGCTAACCGAGACAGGTGACCCTGGAAACACCATATATTTT.

This chain joins TRBV5-6 and TRBJ2-2; D is uncertain. V dropped 1 base and J dropped 8 bases, with 6 bases sitting between them. CDR1 and CDR2 from the germline V gene are SGHDT and YYEEEE. This CDR3 has 12 amino acids. CDR3 amino acids: CASSLSVGELFF. In DNA form, the CDR3 reads TGTGCCAGCAGCTTGTCGGTGGGGGAGCTGTTTTTT.

This chain uses TRBV25-1 with TRBJ1-4, with D possibly being TRBD1 (6 bases). CDR1 and CDR2 (germline): MGHDK, SYGVNS. The CDR3 sequence is 13 residues long. V gave up 6 bases and J gave up 4 bases, with 9 bases separating them. The CDR3 here is CASRDSYNEKLFF. CDR3 sequence (DNA): TGTGCCAGCAGGGACAGCTATAATGAAAAACTGTTTTTT.

DNA for the CDR3: TGTGCCAGCAGCTTAGGGACAATAAATCAGCCCCAGCATTTT. As protein: CASSLGTINQPQHF. The V gene is TRBV7-2, the J gene TRBJ1-5; weak D call: TRBD1 (5 bases). Germline lookup yields CDR1 SGHTA and CDR2 FQGNSA. The V gene lost 1 base and the J gene lost 4 bases, with 8 bases spanning the gap. The CDR3 runs 14 residues.